Each of the 21 T cell receptor beta chains below was sequenced from the same sample in a study of Ad26.COV2.S vaccination and SARS-CoV-2 variants. Profiled with immunoSEQ multiplex PCR; TCRdb holds only in-frame clones, not every one. The data show hundreds of thousands of clones, 89% seen once. This sample's treatment: 19 received Ad26.COV2.S at low or high dose, single or two shots; roughly five received placebo; per-sample allocation not given. Specimen acquisition occurred on day 63 following the initial vaccine or placebo injection. The starting material was peripheral blood, obtained in a trial of Ad26.COV2.S vaccine versus placebo. The receptors shown here come from a person aged 18-65 years who received the Ad26.COV2.S COVID-19 vaccine or a placebo.

The gene calls are TRBV19 and TRBJ1-6; TRBD1 aligns across 7 bases. Germline CDR1 is LNHDA and CDR2 is SQIVND (reference sequence). CDR3 length equals 12 residues. With V trimmed by 9 bases and J by 8 bases, 4 bases remained unmatched. Written as DNA, the CDR3 is TGTGCCAGGACAGGGAGAGATTCACCCCTCCACTTT. Its protein is CARTGRDSPLHF.

The V gene is TRBV11-2, the J gene TRBJ2-3; D is unresolved. The CDR3 runs to 13 residues. Per germline, CDR1 SGHAT and CDR2 FQNNGV. Trimming left V 10 bases short and J 2 bases short, with 13 bases between. CDR3 loop: CATTVALTDTQYF. Written as DNA, the CDR3 is TGTGCCACTACGGTAGCCCTCACAGATACGCAGTATTTT.

The CDR3 region has the DNA TGTGCCAGTAGTATAGGGGCACATTTTGAAGCTTTCTTT. As protein: CASSIGAHFEAFF. The V gene is TRBV19, the J gene TRBJ1-1; D remains unclear. There are 13 residues in the CDR3. Looked up from germline, CDR1 is LNHDA and CDR2 is SQIVND (reference sequence). Trimming took 1 base from V and 7 from J, leaving 10 bases between them. The variable domain in full, completed from reference TRBV19 and TRBJ1-1, reads DGGITQSPKYLFRKEGQNVTLSCEQNLNHDAMYWYRQDPGQGLRLIYYSQIVNDFQKGDIAEGYSVSREKKESFPLTVTSAQKNPTAFYLCASSIGAHFEAFFGQGTRLTVV.

This chain joins TRBV30 and TRBJ1-3; the match to TRBD1 covers 7 bases. This CDR3 is built from 15 residues. Germline assignment: CDR1 GTSNPN and CDR2 SVGIG (reference sequence). Germline trimming cut 2 bases from V and 4 bases from J; bases unmatched to any gene: 8. The CDR3: CAWSYPDRDGNTIYF. The DNA for the CDR3 is TGTGCCTGGAGTTACCCTGACAGGGACGGAAACACCATATATTTT.

This clone appeared a single time. The chain joins TRBV9 to TRBJ2-1, with 9 bases aligning to TRBD2. Germline values: CDR1 SGDLS, CDR2 YYNGEE. Unmatched junction bases numbered 20, after V lost 4 bases and J lost 9 bases. The CDR3 spans 18 residues. The CDR3: CASSSAPGLAPYSSEQFF. CDR3 DNA: TGTGCCAGCAGCTCTGCGCCTGGACTAGCGCCGTATTCGAGTGAGCAGTTCTTC.

This chain connects TRBV4-2 to TRBJ2-1; 9 bases align to TRBD2. V trimming: 4 bases; J trimming: 6 bases; junction bases outside the gene matches: 7. The CDR3 totals 15 residues. The germline V gene encodes CDR1 LGHNA and CDR2 YNFKEQ. CDR3 DNA: TGTGCCAGCAGCCGACAGTCTAGCGGGGTCAATGAGCAGTTCTTC. It is translated as CASSRQSSGVNEQFF.

V is TRBV15 and J is TRBJ2-2, with 7 nucleotides matching TRBD1. Germline V lookup: CDR1 LNHNV, CDR2 YYDKDF (reference sequence). V shed 1 base, J shed 0 bases, and the junction held 5 bases outside the gene matches. The CDR3 has 17 residues. For the CDR3, the DNA is TGTGCCACCAGCAGAGGCCGGACAGGACCGAACACCGGGGAGCTGTTTTTT. It is translated as CATSRGRTGPNTGELFF.

The CDR3 reads CASSYGAGDQPQHF. The CDR3 nucleotides read TGTGCCAGCAGTTACGGGGCAGGGGATCAGCCCCAGCATTTT. The rearrangement links TRBV6-5 to TRBJ1-5, with a possible D match to TRBD1 (6 bases). The CDR3 totals 14 residues. Germline CDR1 reads MNHEY; CDR2 reads SVGAGI. V was cut by 2 bases and J by 5 bases, with 10 bases left in between.

This chain uses TRBV7-2 with TRBJ1-5, with D possibly TRBD1 on 5 matching bases. Germline values: CDR1 SGHTA, CDR2 FQGNSA. V gave up 5 bases and J gave up 1 base, with 12 bases separating them. This CDR3 has 15 residues. The DNA for the CDR3 is TGTGCCAGCAGCCAGGGTCCCCAGAGCAATCAGCCCCAGCATTTT. This codes for CASSQGPQSNQPQHF.

The J gene is TRBJ2-7, the V gene TRBV19; tentative D call: TRBD2 (6 bases). Germline V lookup: CDR1 LNHDA, CDR2 SQIVND (reference sequence). CDR3 size: 13 residues. V lost 4 bases and J 6 bases, leaving 13 bases between the germline ends. The DNA for the CDR3 is TGTGCCAGTAGTAGCTGGGGGGTCGGCGAGCAGTACTTC. Translating gives CASSSWGVGEQYF.

This chain connects TRBV10-3 to TRBJ1-2, with TRBD1 identical over 9 bases. CDR3 length: 16 amino acids. V gave up 5 bases and J gave up 3 bases; unmatched junction bases: 10. Germline V lookup: CDR1 ENHRY, CDR2 SYGVKD. The CDR3 bases are TGTGCCATCAGTACCTCCGCGGGACAGGGAGACTATGGCTACACCTTC. Encoded protein: CAISTSAGQGDYGYTF.

The gene calls are TRBV19 and TRBJ2-7, with D hard to call. Between the trimmed V and J ends, which lost 5 bases and 2 bases, there was a span of 10 bases. There are 13 residues in the CDR3. CDR1 and CDR2 from the germline V gene are LNHDA and SQIVND (reference sequence). The CDR3 is CASSVSVAYEQYF. Here the CDR3 DNA reads TGTGCCAGTAGTGTCTCGGTCGCCTACGAGCAGTACTTC.

The V gene is TRBV24-1, the J gene TRBJ2-1; no clear D gene. Trimming took 4 bases from V and 12 from J, leaving 12 bases between them. The CDR3 is made up of 12 amino acids. Per the germline V gene, CDR1 is KGHDR and CDR2 is SFDVKD. CDR3 amino acids: CATSDLGLGQFF. The CDR3 DNA reads as TGTGCCACCAGTGACCTGGGGTTAGGGCAGTTCTTC.

This clone was counted once. V gene TRBV10-2 combines with J gene TRBJ2-1; TRBD2 is a possible D gene (5 bases). Looked up from germline, CDR1 is WSHSY and CDR2 is SAAADI. Trimming removed 7 bases from V and 8 bases from J, with 21 bases in between. This CDR3 has 15 residues. CDR3 in amino acids: CASTLTSPLLDEQFF. CDR3 bases: TGCGCCAGCACCTTAACTAGTCCTCTCCTGGATGAGCAGTTCTTC.

The CDR3 coding sequence is TGCGCCAGCAGCTTGGGAGACCTGCCTTATTCACCCCTCCACTTT. Its translation is CASSLGDLPYSPLHF. This chain connects TRBV5-1 to TRBJ1-6; D gene unclear. CDR1 is SGHRS, CDR2 YFSETQ, per germline. V lost 0 bases to trimming and J lost 8 bases, with 12 bases between them. This CDR3 is 15 amino acids long.

This clone was counted ten times or more. V gene TRBV6-5 combines with J gene TRBJ2-7, with a tentative D call TRBD1 (6 bases). V lost 5 bases to trimming and J lost 5 bases, with 16 bases between them. Germline CDR1 and CDR2: MNHEY and SVGAGI. This CDR3 region has 14 residues. The chain's CDR3 is CASSQDSIPNEQYF. CDR3 coding DNA: TGTGCCAGCAGTCAGGACAGCATCCCCAACGAGCAGTACTTC.

A note on this clone: One end of the junction fails to match germline, which may point to a read error. The chain links TRBV7-8 to TRBJ2-1, with D perhaps matching TRBD2 (7 bases). The CDR3 contains 14 residues. The germline CDR1 and CDR2 sequences are SGHVS and FQNEAQ. The CDR3 region has the DNA TGTGCCAGCACCTTAGGGGGGAGGGGCAATGAGCAGTTCTTC. As protein: CASTLGGRGNEQFF. The full variable domain, in which reference TRBV7-8 and TRBJ2-1 provide the parts outside the CDR3, is GAGVSQSPRYKVAKRGQDVALRCDPISGHVSLFWYQQALGQGPEFLTYFQNEAQLDKSGLPSDRFFAERPEGSVSTLKIQRTQQEDSAVYLCASTLGGRGNEQFFGPGTRLTVL.

J is TRBJ1-3 and V is TRBV19; D may be TRBD1 (6 bases). Germline V gives CDR1 LNHDA, CDR2 SQIVND (reference sequence). The CDR3 is 15 residues long. V lost 3 bases and J 2 bases, leaving 11 bases between the germline ends. CDR3 amino acids: CASSITGDTGNTIYF. CDR3 nucleotide sequence: TGTGCCAGTAGTATCACGGGGGACACTGGAAACACCATATATTTT. The entire variable domain, with the rest obtained from reference TRBV19 and TRBJ1-3, is as follows: DGGITQSPKYLFRKEGQNVTLSCEQNLNHDAMYWYRQDPGQGLRLIYYSQIVNDFQKGDIAEGYSVSREKKESFPLTVTSAQKNPTAFYLCASSITGDTGNTIYFGEGSWLTVV.

The gene calls are TRBV18 and TRBJ1-4, with D perhaps matching TRBD1 (5 bases). Germline loops: CDR1 KGHSH, CDR2 LQKENI. The V and J ends lost 3 bases and 7 bases respectively, with 12 bases between them. The CDR3 loop spans 14 amino acids. In DNA, the CDR3 is TGTGCCAGCTCACCCGGGGCAGGGTTTGAAAAACTGTTTTTT. It specifies CASSPGAGFEKLFF.

The rearrangement uses TRBV6-5 and TRBJ2-5, with D perhaps TRBD1 (5 bases). CDR1 and CDR2 (germline): MNHEY, SVGAGI. There are 13 residues in the CDR3. The germline V and J ends were trimmed by 5 bases and 2 bases, with 9 bases remaining between them. The DNA of the CDR3 is TGTGCCAGCAGTACCCGACAGCAAGAGACCCAGTACTTC. Its protein is CASSTRQQETQYF.

CDR3 in amino acids: CASRGGSSNTGELFF. The CDR3 region has the DNA TGTGCCAGCAGAGGGGGGAGCTCGAACACCGGGGAGCTGTTTTTT. V and J are TRBV2 and TRBJ2-2; D possibly matches TRBD1 or TRBD2 (6 bases each). The V end was cut by 6 bases, the J end by 0 bases, with 11 bases between. Germline V gene lookup returns CDR1 SNHLY and CDR2 FYNNEI. The CDR3 is 15 residues long.